Included here is one T cell receptor beta chain sequence, with context. Time point described: pre-sensitization, week 0. Treatment defined: therapeutic diphenylcyclopropenone sensitization with weekly scalp DPC. The sample is drawn from a study of human T cells and chemical hapten exposure. TCRdb reanalysed the RACE reads using MiXCR and keeps one entry per CDR3 protein. This sample has 190,000 or so distinct CDR3 sequences, with about 31% found just once. Germline CDR1 reads SGHRS; CDR2 reads YFSETQ. The V end was cut by 4 bases, the J end by 2 bases, with 10 bases between. The CDR3 is 14 residues long.

This chain connects TRBV5-1 to TRBJ2-1; D remains ambiguous. The clonotype originates from a woman aged 25 to 39 with alopecia areata. Some clones in this sample may be carry-over from other donors' samples. Sequencing was performed on whole blood, taken in connection with sensitization to the hapten diphenylcyclopropenone (DPC). The CDR3: CASSQDRAYNEQFF. CDR3 sequence (DNA): TGCGCCAGCAGCCAGGACCGTGCCTACAATGAGCAGTTCTTC.